The sequence of this T cell receptor beta chain was determined in a study of blood T cells in healthy people across ages. Study conclusions and caveats: Unknown donor CMV status possibly confounded expanded clonotype changes.

A second about 6 to 11 cycle PCR used barcoded and J-beta primers. TCRdb re-called the 5' RACE reads through MiXCR, storing one row per CDR3 protein. This table has 550,000 to 800,000 distinct CDR3 sequences, about 34% appearing once. Trimming removed 5 bases at V and 0 bases at J, with 11 bases between. Germline V gene sequence: CDR1 SEHNR, CDR2 FQNEAQ (reference sequence). The CDR3 spans 14 residues. This clonotype showed up many times. Antigen unknown. The chain joins TRBV7-9 to TRBJ2-7; tentative D call: TRBD1 (5 bases). The source material was blood. The receptor's source is a woman of 80 years or more in good health. The CDR3 nucleotides are TGTGCCAGCAGCCCAGGGTCCAGCTCCTACGAGCAGTACTTC. Protein sequence: CASSPGSSSYEQYF.